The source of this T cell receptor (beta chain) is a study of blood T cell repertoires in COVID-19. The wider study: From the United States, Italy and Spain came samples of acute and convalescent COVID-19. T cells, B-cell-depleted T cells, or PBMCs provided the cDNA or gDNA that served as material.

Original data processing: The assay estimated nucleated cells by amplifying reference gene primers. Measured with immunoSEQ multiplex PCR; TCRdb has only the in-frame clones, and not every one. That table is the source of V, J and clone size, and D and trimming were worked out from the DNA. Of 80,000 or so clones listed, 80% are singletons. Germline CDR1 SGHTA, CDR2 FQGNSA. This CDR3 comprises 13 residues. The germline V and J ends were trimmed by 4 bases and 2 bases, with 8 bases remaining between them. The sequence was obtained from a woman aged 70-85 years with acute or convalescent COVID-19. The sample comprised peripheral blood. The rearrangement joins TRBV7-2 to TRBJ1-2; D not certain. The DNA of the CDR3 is TGTGCCAGCAGCTCTGACTGGAACTATGGCTACACCTTC. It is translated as CASSSDWNYGYTF.